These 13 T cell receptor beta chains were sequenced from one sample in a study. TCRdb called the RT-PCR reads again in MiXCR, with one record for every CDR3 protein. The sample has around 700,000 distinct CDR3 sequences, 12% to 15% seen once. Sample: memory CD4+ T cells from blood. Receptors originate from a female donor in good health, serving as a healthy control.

The CDR3 is CASSPGQASDEQFF. CDR3 DNA sequence: TGCGCCAGCAGCCCGGGCCAAGCGTCGGATGAGCAGTTCTTC. This chain connects TRBV5-1 to TRBJ2-1; no firm D call. The CDR3 has 14 residues. Between the trimmed V and J ends, which lost 4 bases and 8 bases, there was a span of 16 bases. Germline values: CDR1 SGHRS, CDR2 YFSETQ.

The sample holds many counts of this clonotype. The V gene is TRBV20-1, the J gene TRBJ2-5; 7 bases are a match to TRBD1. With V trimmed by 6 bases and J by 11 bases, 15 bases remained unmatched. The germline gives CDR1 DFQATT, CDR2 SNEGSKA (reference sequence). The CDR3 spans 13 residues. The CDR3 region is CSAGETGYAGQYF. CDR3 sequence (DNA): TGCAGTGCAGGGGAGACAGGGTACGCCGGGCAGTACTTC.

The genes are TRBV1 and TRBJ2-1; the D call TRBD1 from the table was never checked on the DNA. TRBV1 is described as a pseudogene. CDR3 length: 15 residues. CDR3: CTSSQGGGPRGEQFF. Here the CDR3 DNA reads TGCACCAGCAGCCAAGGGGGGGGGCCCCGGGGTGAGCAGTTCTTC.

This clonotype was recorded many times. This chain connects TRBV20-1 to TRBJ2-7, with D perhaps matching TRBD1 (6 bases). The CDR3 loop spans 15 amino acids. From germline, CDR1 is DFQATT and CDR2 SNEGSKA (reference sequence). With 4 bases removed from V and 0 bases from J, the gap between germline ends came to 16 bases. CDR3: CSANSWDTSSYEQYF. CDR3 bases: TGCAGTGCTAACTCCTGGGACACCAGCTCCTACGAGCAGTACTTC.

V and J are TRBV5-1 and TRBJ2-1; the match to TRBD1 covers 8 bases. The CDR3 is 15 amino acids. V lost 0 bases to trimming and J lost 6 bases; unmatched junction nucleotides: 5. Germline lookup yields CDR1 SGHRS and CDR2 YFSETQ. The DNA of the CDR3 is TGCGCCAGCAGCTTGGGGACAGGGAGCAGCAATGAGCAGTTCTTC. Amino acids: CASSLGTGSSNEQFF.

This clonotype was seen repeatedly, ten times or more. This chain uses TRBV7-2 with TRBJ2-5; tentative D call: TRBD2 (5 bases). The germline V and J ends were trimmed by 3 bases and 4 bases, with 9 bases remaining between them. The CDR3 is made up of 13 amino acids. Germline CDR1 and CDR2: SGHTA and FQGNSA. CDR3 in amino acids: CASSFSRVETQYF. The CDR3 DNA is TGTGCCAGCAGCTTTTCGCGGGTAGAGACCCAGTACTTC. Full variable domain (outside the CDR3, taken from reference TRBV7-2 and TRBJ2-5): GAGVSQSPSNKVTEKGKDVELRCDPISGHTALYWYRQSLGQGLEFLIYFQGNSAPDKSGLPSDRFSAERTGGSVSTLTIQRTQQEDSAVYLCASSFSRVETQYFGPGTRLLVL.

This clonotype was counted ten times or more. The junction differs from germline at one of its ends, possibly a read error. CDR3 amino acids: CASSLDTYNEQFF. The DNA of the CDR3 is TGTGCCAGCAGCTTAGACACCTACAATGAGCAGTTCTTC. This chain uses TRBV5-1 with TRBJ2-1; D gene ambiguous. The length of the CDR3 is 13 residues. Germline values: CDR1 SGHRS, CDR2 YFSETQ.

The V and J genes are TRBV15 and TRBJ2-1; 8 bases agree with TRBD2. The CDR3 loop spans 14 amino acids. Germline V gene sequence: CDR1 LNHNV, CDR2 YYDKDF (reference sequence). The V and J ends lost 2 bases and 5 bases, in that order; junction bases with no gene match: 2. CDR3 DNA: TGTGCCACCAGCAGACCGGGGGGGAACAATGAGCAGTTCTTC. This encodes CATSRPGGNNEQFF.

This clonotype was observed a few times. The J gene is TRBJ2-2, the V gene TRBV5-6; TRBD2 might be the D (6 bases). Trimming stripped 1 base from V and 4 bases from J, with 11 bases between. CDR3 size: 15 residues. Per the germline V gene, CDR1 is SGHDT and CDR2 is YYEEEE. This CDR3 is CASSLLTRSTGELFF. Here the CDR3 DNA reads TGTGCCAGCAGCTTGCTGACTAGGAGCACCGGGGAGCTGTTTTTT.

The CDR3 sequence: CASSQDGSRGPYGYTF. CDR3 DNA sequence: TGTGCCAGCAGCCAAGATGGTAGCAGGGGGCCCTATGGCTACACCTTC. This rearrangement joins TRBV4-2 to TRBJ1-2; 8 bases are a match to TRBD1. V lost 0 bases to trimming and J lost 4 bases; unmatched junction nucleotides: 7. CDR3 length: 16 residues. CDR1 is LGHNA, CDR2 YNFKEQ, per germline.

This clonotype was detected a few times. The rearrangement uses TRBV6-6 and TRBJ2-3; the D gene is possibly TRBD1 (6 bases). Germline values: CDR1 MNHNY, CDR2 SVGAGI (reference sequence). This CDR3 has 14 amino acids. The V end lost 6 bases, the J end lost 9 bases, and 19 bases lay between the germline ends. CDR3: CASSQLRSTGTQYF. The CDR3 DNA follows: TGTGCCAGCAGCCAATTACGATCTACAGGGACGCAGTATTTT.

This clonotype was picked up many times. The CDR3 is CAITNTGLAGNTDTQYF. The CDR3 coding sequence is TGTGCCATCACCAATACCGGACTAGCGGGAAACACAGATACGCAGTATTTT. The chain joins TRBV10-3 to TRBJ2-3; TRBD2 agrees at 12 bases. The V segment lost 7 bases and the J segment 2 bases; nucleotides outside the gene matches: 10. The germline gives CDR1 ENHRY, CDR2 SYGVKD. The length of the CDR3 is 17 residues.

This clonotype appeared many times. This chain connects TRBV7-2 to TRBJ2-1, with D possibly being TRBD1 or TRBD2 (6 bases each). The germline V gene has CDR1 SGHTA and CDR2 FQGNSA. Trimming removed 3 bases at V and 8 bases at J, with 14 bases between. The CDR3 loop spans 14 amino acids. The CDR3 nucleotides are TGTGCCAGCAGCTTGAAGACTAGGGGGGATGAGCAGTTCTTC. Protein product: CASSLKTRGDEQFF.